The entry below gives a single T cell receptor beta chain sequence along with its context. Its antigen is currently unknown. A much larger clone differs from this one at a single base, so this may be a read error. The sample comes from a study of T-cell reconstitution after alpha-beta-depleted transplantation in children. Study-level points and caveats: Where alpha-beta T cells came from about two months after transplant was reportedly several hundred expanded graft clones. Several patients had high TCRbeta diversity at day 60; it came from surviving recipient T cells and thymic progenitors. T-cell counts and diversity were attributed mostly to newly produced T cells one year after transplant.

TCRbeta library preparation incorporated unique molecular identifiers. Each CDR3 protein is one row after TCRdb ran MiXCR on the PCR reads. The sample has 550,000 to 800,000 distinct CDR3 sequences, roughly 14% seen once; the top ten hold roughly 0.77%. The starting material was PBMCs, obtained before TCRalphabeta/CD19-depleted stem cell transplant. This TCR came from a girl aged 2 to 9 with congenital amegakaryocytic thrombocytopenia, due to receive a stem cell transplant.

The chain's CDR3 is CSARGTREVADTQYF. In DNA form, the CDR3 reads TGCAGTGCTAGAGGGACCAGGGAAGTTGCAGATACGCAGTATTTT. The rearrangement links TRBV20-1 to TRBJ2-3, with a tentative D call TRBD1 (5 bases). The CDR3 runs 15 residues. V lost 1 base to trimming and J lost 4 bases, with 15 bases between them. The germline V gene has CDR1 DFQATT and CDR2 SNEGSKA (reference sequence).